This TCR beta chain comes out of a study of T-cell memory formation after mild COVID-19. Study-level background: Each donor largely had its own TCR clusters.

TCR alpha and TCR beta cDNA libraries carrying sample barcodes and UMIs were produced by 5'RACE using constant-segment primers. MiXCR was run by TCRdb on the 5' RACE reads, yielding one entry per CDR3 protein. Of 250,000 to 350,000 distinct CDR3 sequences listed, approximately 19% are singletons. Of note for this clonotype: Its antigen is undetermined.

Whole-study findings and limits: Pre-infection memory contained some responding clones, which suggested that cross-reactive memory had joined. Shrinking CD4+ clones were chiefly CM and EM; CD8+ ones were chiefly EMRA.

V shed 5 bases and J shed 8 bases, with 19 bases lying between them. Germline-derived CDR1 and CDR2 are SGHVS and FNYEAQ. The CDR3 sequence is 15 residues long. Sequences were obtained from PBMCs or a T cell subset sorted from them (not recorded which). The source of this sequence is a man aged 18 to 35 who had mild COVID-19 (a few samples of this study predate the infection). Cell type and time point are not known. J is TRBJ2-1 and V is TRBV7-6; possibly TRBD2 for D (5 bases). CDR3 DNA: TGTGCCAGCAGCCTGGAGGCCCAGGAATTAGATGAGCAGTTCTTC. This codes for CASSLEAQELDEQFF.